One TCR beta chain is described in this entry. Its antigen is still unknown. These data belong to a study of T cell responses to AZD1222 COVID-19 vaccine. General study results and limits: At 160-218 and 743-854, vaccine-associated CD4 TCRs were dominant, and they spanned spike.

Sequenced by immunoSEQ multiplex PCR; TCRdb stores in-frame clones only, minus some. The sample carries under 150,000 clones, 80% to 95% recorded once. V lost 6 bases and J lost 5; bases outside the gene matches: 4. This CDR3 is 14 amino acids long. The germline V gene has CDR1 MNHNY and CDR2 SVGAGI (reference sequence). V is TRBV6-6 and J is TRBJ1-6; 7 bases agree with TRBD1. The sample here was peripheral blood, taken 28 days after the second AZD1222 dose. The receptor was isolated from an adult who received the AZD1222 COVID-19 vaccine. CDR3 DNA: TGTGCCAGCAGCCCGGGACAGCATAATTCACCCCTCCACTTT. It specifies CASSPGQHNSPLHF.